The 30 T cell receptor beta chains listed next were all sequenced from one sample in a study of Graves' ophthalmopathy and Graves' hyperthyroidism. Beta-chain TCR CDR3 regions were amplified from RNA transcripts. An initial RT-PCR round employing HTBI primers preceded a second-round multiplex PCR. TCRdb called the multiplex PCR reads again in MiXCR, with one record for every CDR3 protein. The repertoire holds about 150,000 distinct CDR3 sequences, with approximately 38% as singletons. The sample was peripheral blood. Receptors originate from a woman aged 40 to 50 with Graves' ophthalmopathy.

This clonotype has a count of ten or more. V is TRBV10-2 and J is TRBJ1-1, with 9 bases that match TRBD1. The CDR3 is made up of 13 amino acids. V lost 5 bases, J lost 3 bases, and 1 base stayed unmatched. CDR1 WSHSY and CDR2 SAAADI come from the germline V gene. The CDR3 region is CASSWTGDTEAFF. CDR3 nucleotide sequence: TGCGCCAGCAGTTGGACAGGGGACACTGAAGCTTTCTTT.

J is TRBJ1-1 and V is TRBV28; D unclear. In germline, CDR1 is MDHEN, CDR2 SYDVKM. V lost 5 bases and J 0 bases, leaving 13 bases between the germline ends. This CDR3 is built from 15 residues. This CDR3 is CASSPSRRVNTEAFF. In DNA form, the CDR3 reads TGTGCCAGCAGTCCAAGTCGGAGGGTGAACACTGAAGCTTTCTTT.

This chain links TRBV15 with TRBJ1-5; D call uncertain. CDR1 and CDR2 (germline): LNHNV, YYDKDF (reference sequence). The CDR3 covers 13 residues. V was shortened by 3 bases and J by 5 bases, with 8 bases between the two germline ends. CDR3 nucleotides: TGTGCCACCAGCAGTACTTTGGATCAGCCCCAGCATTTT. This gives the protein CATSSTLDQPQHF.

The rearrangement uses TRBV20-1 and TRBJ2-7, with 7 positions matching TRBD2. Germline CDR1 reads DFQATT; CDR2 reads SNEGSKA (reference sequence). V lost 1 base to trimming and J lost 3 bases; unmatched junction nucleotides: 3. The CDR3 loop spans 13 amino acids. The CDR3 nucleotides are TGCAGTGCTAGAGGCGGGAGAAGCTACGAGCAGTACTTC. This encodes CSARGGRSYEQYF.

The CDR3 region is CASSLSGVDNSPLHF. The CDR3 DNA is TGTGCCAGCAGTTTGTCGGGGGTAGACAATTCACCCCTCCACTTT. The rearrangement uses TRBV6-5 and TRBJ1-6, with D possibly being TRBD1 (5 bases). Per germline, CDR1 MNHEY and CDR2 SVGAGI. The V end lost 4 bases, the J end lost 7 bases, and 14 bases lay between the germline ends. There are 15 residues in the CDR3.

This clonotype has at least ten counts. This chain joins TRBV12-3 or TRBV12-4 and TRBJ2-5; the D gene is possibly TRBD2 (5 bases). The CDR3 spans 12 residues. Trimming shortened V by 5 bases and J by 2 bases, and 6 bases separated the two germline ends. The CDR3 nucleotides are TGTGCCAGCAGTCGACTACAAGAGACCCAGTACTTC. It encodes CASSRLQETQYF.

The chain employs TRBV12-3 or TRBV12-4 and TRBJ1-5; a possible D gene is TRBD1 (6 bases). Trimming shortened V by 4 bases and J by 5 bases, and 9 bases separated the two germline ends. The CDR3 has 13 residues. The CDR3 protein is CASSSSGDQPQHF. The CDR3 DNA sequence: TGTGCCAGCAGTTCGTCAGGGGATCAGCCCCAGCATTTT.

This clonotype appeared many times. The CDR3 sequence is CASRRTVEKTYGYTF. In DNA, the CDR3 is TGTGCCAGCAGGAGGACGGTTGAAAAAACCTATGGCTACACCTTC. This chain links TRBV2 with TRBJ1-2; D is uncertain. Trimming pared 6 bases from V and 4 bases from J, leaving 18 bases between. There are 15 residues in the CDR3. Germline-derived CDR1 and CDR2 are SNHLY and FYNNEI.

The chain carries TRBV15 and TRBJ1-1; no clear D gene. The V gene lost 4 bases and the J gene lost 0 bases, with 18 bases spanning the gap. The germline gives CDR1 LNHNV, CDR2 YYDKDF (reference sequence). The length of the CDR3 is 17 residues. The CDR3 sequence is CATSNKAAFRVNTEAFF. The CDR3 region has the DNA TGTGCCACCAGCAATAAAGCCGCGTTCCGGGTGAACACTGAAGCTTTCTTT.

J is TRBJ1-2 and V is TRBV12-3 or TRBV12-4; D remains unclear. With 7 bases removed from V and 5 bases from J, the gap between germline ends came to 17 bases. This CDR3 comprises 14 residues. The CDR3 DNA reads as TGTGCCAGCACCCTTAACCCGGCGTTATATGGCTACACCTTC. This gives the protein CASTLNPALYGYTF.

This clonotype was observed many times. V is TRBV7-6 and J is TRBJ1-3, with D maybe TRBD1 (5 bases). CDR1 SGHVS and CDR2 FNYEAQ come from the germline V gene. V lost 0 bases and J 5 bases, leaving 11 bases between the germline ends. CDR3 length equals 15 residues. The CDR3 DNA reads as TGTGCCAGCAGCTTAGCTGGGGCAGTAAGAAACACCATATATTTT. Protein sequence: CASSLAGAVRNTIYF.

The CDR3, as DNA: TGTGCCAGCAGTTACTCGAAGGCCGGGGTGAGGACTGAAGCTTTCTTT. Translation: CASSYSKAGVRTEAFF. The chain carries TRBV6-5 and TRBJ1-1; no reliable D call. Germline V gene data show CDR1 as MNHEY and CDR2 as SVGAGI. The germline V and J ends were trimmed by 0 bases and 5 bases, with 16 bases remaining between them. The CDR3 extends over 16 amino acids.

The sample holds many counts of this clonotype. The rearrangement links TRBV6-1 to TRBJ2-7, with D possibly being TRBD2 (6 bases). In germline, CDR1 is MNHNS, CDR2 SASEGT. This CDR3 comprises 16 residues. The V end was cut by 6 bases, the J end by 1 base, with 19 bases between. CDR3 residues: CASRTSGGTESYEQYF. CDR3 nucleotide sequence: TGTGCCAGCAGGACCAGTGGTGGGACTGAATCCTACGAGCAGTACTTC.

This clonotype came up many times. The chain employs TRBV15 and TRBJ1-5, with 7 bases aligning to TRBD1. Germline assignment: CDR1 LNHNV and CDR2 YYDKDF (reference sequence). The trim removed 9 bases at V and 6 bases at J, leaving 8 bases unmatched. CDR3 size: 13 residues. The CDR3 sequence: CATGTGDGQPQHF. CDR3 DNA: TGTGCCACTGGTACAGGGGACGGTCAGCCCCAGCATTTT.

This clonotype was counted ten times or more. This may come from a read error, since a much larger clone is one base off. The chain's CDR3 is CASATTGTANQPQHF. The CDR3 DNA follows: TGTGCCAGCGCAACCACCGGGACAGCTAATCAGCCCCAGCATTTT. The chain employs TRBV28 and TRBJ1-5; 7 bases map to TRBD1. The CDR3 length is 15 residues. Germline V gene data show CDR1 as MDHEN and CDR2 as SYDVKM. V gave up 8 bases and J gave up 4 bases; unmatched junction bases: 11.

This clonotype was seen repeatedly, ten times or more. In DNA, the CDR3 is TGTGCCAGCAGCTTATTCCCGGGACAGTCCAATTCACCCCTCCACTTT. It yields the protein CASSLFPGQSNSPLHF. This rearrangement joins TRBV7-2 to TRBJ1-6; 7 bases agree with TRBD1. The CDR3 consists of 16 residues. From germline, CDR1 is SGHTA and CDR2 FQGNSA. The V segment lost 2 bases and the J segment 7 bases; nucleotides outside the gene matches: 8. The complete variable domain, with remaining parts taken from reference TRBV7-2 and TRBJ1-6, reads GAGVSQSPSNKVTEKGKDVELRCDPISGHTALYWYRQSLGQGLEFLIYFQGNSAPDKSGLPSDRFSAERTGGSVSTLTIQRTQQEDSAVYLCASSLFPGQSNSPLHFGNGTRLTVT.

This clonotype showed up many times. The chain is built from TRBV11-1 and TRBJ2-5; 8 nucleotides align to TRBD1. Per the germline V gene, CDR1 is SGHAT and CDR2 is FQDESV (reference sequence). V gave up 5 bases and J gave up 5 bases; unmatched junction bases: 7. The CDR3 totals 14 residues. CDR3 sequence reads: CASSQDRGLETQYF. CDR3 nucleotides: TGTGCCAGCAGCCAAGACAGGGGATTGGAGACCCAGTACTTC.

There are many counts of this clonotype. The chain recombines TRBV11-2 with TRBJ2-3; D remains unclear. The CDR3 has 17 amino acids. The V end lost 5 bases, the J end lost 0 bases, and 18 bases lay between the germline ends. Germline V gene lookup returns CDR1 SGHAT and CDR2 FQNNGV. The DNA for the CDR3 is TGTGCCAGCAGCCCCCCCGCTCTACACCCTAGCACAGATACGCAGTATTTT. Translating gives CASSPPALHPSTDTQYF.

This clonotype was counted many times. The rearrangement joins TRBV15 to TRBJ1-5; D is possibly TRBD1 (6 bases). Germline CDR1 and CDR2: LNHNV and YYDKDF (reference sequence). The CDR3 totals 14 residues. V was shortened by 0 bases and J by 7 bases, with 10 bases between the two germline ends. The CDR3 loop reads CATSRDFRGQPQHF. Here the CDR3 DNA reads TGTGCCACCAGCAGAGATTTCAGGGGACAGCCCCAGCATTTT.

The chain uses TRBV12-3 or TRBV12-4 and TRBJ2-7; D remains ambiguous. V was shortened by 4 bases and J by 5 bases, with 9 bases between the two germline ends. This CDR3 has 12 amino acids. CDR3 loop: CASSWIGDEQYF. The CDR3 bases are TGTGCCAGCAGTTGGATTGGGGACGAGCAGTACTTC.

The V call is TRBV20-1, the J call TRBJ2-7; 9 bases fit TRBD1. V shed 4 bases, J shed 6 bases, and the junction held 10 bases outside the gene matches. The CDR3 loop spans 14 amino acids. Germline V lookup: CDR1 DFQATT, CDR2 SNEGSKA (reference sequence). The CDR3 region has the DNA TGCAGTGCTAATCACGGACAGGGGTTCGGCGAGCAGTACTTC. This translates into CSANHGQGFGEQYF.

Many counts were recorded for this clonotype. The chain recombines TRBV6-1 with TRBJ1-3; possible D gene TRBD1, 6 bases. The germline V and J ends were trimmed by 1 base and 5 bases, with 9 bases remaining between them. Per the germline V gene, CDR1 is MNHNS and CDR2 is SASEGT. This CDR3 has 14 residues. The CDR3 region is CASSEVGTRNTIYF. DNA for the CDR3: TGTGCCAGCAGTGAAGTAGGGACAAGAAACACCATATATTTT.

This clonotype was detected ten times or more. The rearrangement joins TRBV19 to TRBJ1-2, with a possible D match to TRBD1 (5 bases). This CDR3 spans 16 amino acids. V gave up 0 bases and J gave up 4 bases, with 15 bases separating them. From germline, CDR1 is LNHDA and CDR2 SQIVND (reference sequence). The CDR3 DNA sequence: TGTGCCAGTAGTATAGAGGGAAGGGGCAAAGGCTATGGCTACACCTTC. It yields the protein CASSIEGRGKGYGYTF.

In this sample, this clonotype turned up many times. The chain recombines TRBV11-2 with TRBJ2-2; 9 nucleotides line up with TRBD2. From germline, CDR1 is SGHAT and CDR2 FQNNGV. With V trimmed by 2 bases and J by 4 bases, 5 bases remained unmatched. This CDR3 is built from 16 residues. CDR3 nucleotide sequence: TGTGCCAGCAGCTTAATAGCGGGGGCACCCACCGGGGAGCTGTTTTTT. Translation gives CASSLIAGAPTGELFF.

This clonotype was counted ten times or more. V usage is TRBV6-2 or TRBV6-3 and J usage is TRBJ1-1; D is ambiguous. CDR1 is MNHEY and CDR2 is SVGEGT in the germline V gene. V shed 0 bases and J shed 0 bases, with 8 bases lying between them. CDR3 length: 15 residues. The DNA for the CDR3 is TGTGCCAGCAGTTACTCGCCAGGAGTGAACACTGAAGCTTTCTTT. Its protein is CASSYSPGVNTEAFF.

This chain joins TRBV6-2 or TRBV6-3 and TRBJ1-5, with TRBD1 as a possible D gene (5 bases). The germline V gene encodes CDR1 MNHEY and CDR2 SVGEGT. Trimming cost V 5 bases and J 0 bases, with 11 bases left between them. This CDR3 contains 15 residues. The CDR3 protein is CASSPDIYSNQPQHF. DNA for the CDR3: TGTGCCAGCAGTCCGGACATCTATAGCAATCAGCCCCAGCATTTT.

This clonotype was observed a single time. CDR3 sequence reads: CASSWTSGSGEQYF. The CDR3 region has the DNA TGTGCCAGCAGTTGGACTAGCGGGAGCGGCGAGCAGTACTTC. The rearrangement links TRBV6-5 to TRBJ2-7; 13 bases are a match to TRBD2. The CDR3 has 14 residues. Germline lookup yields CDR1 MNHEY and CDR2 SVGAGI. V shed 4 bases, J shed 6 bases, and the junction held 3 bases outside the gene matches.

This clonotype was counted many times. The rearrangement joins TRBV19 to TRBJ1-2, with 8 bases aligning to TRBD1. The CDR3 contains 16 residues. CDR1 and CDR2 (germline): LNHDA, SQIVND (reference sequence). V gave up 4 bases and J gave up 7 bases; unmatched junction bases: 14. The chain's CDR3 is CASSTTGRQGARGYTF. CDR3 nucleotides: TGTGCCAGTAGTACCACAGGGAGGCAGGGGGCACGTGGCTACACCTTC.

This clonotype has a handful of counts. CDR3 bases: TGTGCCAGCAGTTATTCCGCGGAGTTAGACGAGCAGTACTTC. Its protein product is CASSYSAELDEQYF. This rearrangement joins TRBV6-2 or TRBV6-3 to TRBJ2-7; unclear D gene. The CDR3 runs to 14 residues. Trimming removed 3 bases from V and 5 bases from J, with 14 bases in between. CDR1 is MNHEY and CDR2 is SVGEGT in the germline V gene.

The genes are TRBV5-5 and TRBJ2-5; D remains unclear. Between the trimmed V and J ends, which lost 0 bases and 2 bases, there was a span of 8 bases. The CDR3 is 14 amino acids. Germline values: CDR1 SGHKS, CDR2 YYEKEE (reference sequence). CDR3 residues: CASSLGPDQETQYF. CDR3 bases: TGTGCCAGCAGCTTGGGGCCAGATCAAGAGACCCAGTACTTC.